The 20 T cell receptor beta chains below all came from one sample that was sequenced in a study of cytomegalovirus exposure and HLA in healthy donors. This PCR relied on a set of 60 Vbeta primers and 13 Jbeta primers. Profiling relied on immunoSEQ multiplex PCR, and the TCRdb table lists in-frame clones only, not all of them. The table has under 250,000 clones, about 85% seen once. Sequenced input: PBMCs. The receptors were sampled from a girl aged 2-10 years in good health and CMV-seronegative.

The CDR3 is CASSLPQETQYF. The CDR3, as DNA: TGTGCCAGCAGTCTTCCTCAAGAGACCCAGTACTTC. The chain is built from TRBV7-9 and TRBJ2-5; no clear D. Deletions cut 6 bases from V and 2 bases from J, with 7 bases between. Per germline, CDR1 SEHNR and CDR2 FQNEAQ (reference sequence). This CDR3 contains 12 residues.

CDR3 DNA sequence: TGCGCCAGCAGCTTGGAGCGGGGGGCAAGGGAGCAGTTCTTC. Translating it yields CASSLERGAREQFF. This rearrangement joins TRBV5-1 to TRBJ2-1; 9 bases map to TRBD2. Trimming cost V 0 bases and J 10 bases; bases outside gene matches: 5. Germline V gene data show CDR1 as SGHRS and CDR2 as YFSETQ. There are 14 residues in the CDR3.

The chain couples TRBV5-1 to TRBJ1-5, with D possibly TRBD1 on 6 matching bases. V dropped 0 bases and J dropped 7 bases, with 11 bases sitting between them. Looked up from germline, CDR1 is SGHRS and CDR2 is YFSETQ. This CDR3 comprises 14 residues. The CDR3: CASSLDGGRQPQHF. The DNA for the CDR3 is TGCGCCAGCAGCTTGGATGGGGGCCGACAGCCCCAGCATTTT.

The V call is TRBV4-2, the J call TRBJ1-2; 8 nucleotides align to TRBD1. The CDR3 sequence is 14 residues long. Germline V gives CDR1 LGHNA, CDR2 YNFKEQ. The V segment lost 4 bases and the J segment 8 bases; nucleotides outside the gene matches: 9. In DNA, the CDR3 is TGTGCCAGCAGCCCACTAGGACAGGGAAGGGGCTACACCTTC. Translated, it gives CASSPLGQGRGYTF.

The chain uses TRBV6-1 and TRBJ2-3; possible D gene TRBD1, 6 bases. Trimming removed 8 bases at V and 5 bases at J, with 17 bases between. CDR3 length: 14 amino acids. Germline V gives CDR1 MNHNS, CDR2 SASEGT. The CDR3 DNA reads as TGTGCCAGCTCAGGACAGCGCCGCTTAGATACGCAGTATTTT. Its translation is CASSGQRRLDTQYF.

This clone was recorded only once. The chain couples TRBV12-5 to TRBJ1-1; 11 positions agree with TRBD1. This CDR3 region has 16 residues. J was trimmed by 6 bases and V by 4 bases; bases with no gene match: 10. Germline loops: CDR1 LGHNT, CDR2 FRNRAP. This CDR3 reads CASGSSLGQGESEAFF. The CDR3 coding sequence is TGTGCTAGTGGTTCCTCCCTGGGACAGGGGGAATCTGAAGCTTTCTTT.

With regard to this clone: The identical CDR3 is also encoded by other nucleotide sequences in the sample. The rearrangement joins TRBV6-5 to TRBJ2-7; TRBD2 is a possible D gene (5 bases). The V end lost 6 bases, the J end lost 2 bases, and 11 bases lay between the germline ends. This CDR3 region has 13 residues. Germline values: CDR1 MNHEY, CDR2 SVGAGI. The CDR3 bases are TGTGCCAGCAGCAGGACTGGTACCTACGAGCAGTACTTC. As protein: CASSRTGTYEQYF.

The rearrangement joins TRBV7-6 to TRBJ1-4; D is undetermined. Trimming took 5 bases from V and 8 from J, leaving 12 bases between them. This CDR3 comprises 13 residues. Germline values: CDR1 SGHVS, CDR2 FNYEAQ. CDR3 nucleotide sequence: TGTGCCAGCAGCCACAAGATGGGCGAAAAACTGTTTTTT. Amino acid sequence: CASSHKMGEKLFF.

This clone has only one observation. The chain links TRBV5-6 to TRBJ2-7; 8 bases are a match to TRBD2. Germline lookup yields CDR1 SGHDT and CDR2 YYEEEE. Germline trimming cut 5 bases from V and 5 bases from J; bases unmatched to any gene: 15. The CDR3 runs 16 residues. Here the CDR3 reads CASRSAQAGDVNEQYF. CDR3 in DNA: TGTGCCAGCAGATCTGCTCAAGCGGGAGATGTGAACGAGCAGTACTTC.

The chain uses TRBV7-2 and TRBJ2-7; 11 nucleotides match TRBD2. The CDR3 has 17 amino acids. The germline CDR1 and CDR2 sequences are SGHTA and FQGNSA. With 4 bases clipped from V and 4 bases from J, the junction kept 12 bases outside the gene matches. For the CDR3, the DNA is TGTGCCAGCAGCTCTGACCTCCTAGCGGGAGGAGGTTACGAGCAGTACTTC. It yields the protein CASSSDLLAGGGYEQYF.

The rearrangement joins TRBV10-2 to TRBJ2-7, with D possibly being TRBD1 (6 bases). CDR1 WSHSY and CDR2 SAAADI come from the germline V gene. CDR3 length: 13 amino acids. The V and J ends lost 2 bases and 1 base respectively, with 6 bases between them. CDR3 protein: CASSEQGSYEQYF. The CDR3 region has the DNA TGCGCCAGCAGTGAGCAGGGGTCCTACGAGCAGTACTTC.

J is TRBJ2-7 and V is TRBV14, with TRBD2 as a possible D gene (6 bases). CDR1 is SGHDN and CDR2 is FVKESK in the germline V gene. The CDR3 covers 15 residues. V was trimmed by 0 bases and J by 3 bases, leaving 12 bases between them. The CDR3 protein is CASSQEWRGFYEQYF. DNA for the CDR3: TGTGCCAGCAGCCAAGAGTGGCGGGGCTTCTACGAGCAGTACTTC.

This clone turned up a few times. This chain links TRBV5-4 with TRBJ2-7; D is possibly TRBD1 (6 bases). V was clipped by 3 bases and J by 11 bases, with 21 bases between them. From germline, CDR1 is SGHNT and CDR2 YYREEE (reference sequence). The CDR3 contains 14 residues. For the CDR3, the DNA is TGTGCCAGCAGCTCGAAAATGGGGGCCGAGGCTGAGTACTTC. It translates to CASSSKMGAEAEYF.

V and J are TRBV5-1 and TRBJ2-5; 12 bases are shared with TRBD2. J gave up 5 bases and V 4 bases, and 3 bases lay outside the gene matches. The CDR3 has 14 residues. The germline V gene encodes CDR1 SGHRS and CDR2 YFSETQ. For the CDR3, the DNA is TGCGCCAGCAGCATAGGGACTAGCGGGGAGACCCAGTACTTC. Translation: CASSIGTSGETQYF.

The chain employs TRBV7-9 and TRBJ2-1, with no clear D. The CDR3 sequence is 15 residues long. Germline V CDR1 and CDR2: SEHNR, FQNEAQ (reference sequence). V lost 3 bases and J lost 5, with 14 bases in between. The CDR3 bases are TGTGCCAGCAGCTTCCCCCCACCTAGTAACAATGAGCAGTTCTTC. Translating it yields CASSFPPPSNNEQFF.

This chain joins TRBV7-2 and TRBJ1-6; D is unresolved. Trimming removed 5 bases from V and 9 bases from J, with 11 bases in between. The CDR3 consists of 13 residues. CDR1 SGHTA and CDR2 FQGNSA come from the germline V gene. CDR3 DNA sequence: TGTGCCAGCAGCCCCGGGTATTTTTCACCCCTCCACTTT. Residues: CASSPGYFSPLHF. Supplemented by reference TRBV7-2 and TRBJ1-6, the full variable domain reads GAGVSQSPSNKVTEKGKDVELRCDPISGHTALYWYRQSLGQGLEFLIYFQGNSAPDKSGLPSDRFSAERTGGSVSTLTIQRTQQEDSAVYLCASSPGYFSPLHFGNGTRLTVT.

This clone has only a few counts. The chain links TRBV5-1 to TRBJ2-7; TRBD1 aligns across 10 bases. V lost 4 bases, J lost 3 bases, and 7 bases stayed unmatched. There are 15 residues in the CDR3. Germline CDR1 reads SGHRS; CDR2 reads YFSETQ. The CDR3 is CASSIGQGGFYEQYF. For the CDR3, the DNA is TGCGCCAGCAGCATTGGACAGGGGGGATTCTACGAGCAGTACTTC.

The chain joins TRBV6-4 to TRBJ2-5; 10 positions agree with TRBD2. The CDR3 has 14 residues. Per germline, CDR1 MRHNA and CDR2 SNTAGT. V lost 6 bases, J lost 3 bases, and 4 bases stayed unmatched. This CDR3 is CASSELAGEETQYF. DNA of the CDR3: TGTGCCAGCAGCGAGCTAGCGGGAGAAGAGACCCAGTACTTC.

The chain uses TRBV7-2 and TRBJ1-5; D call uncertain. Germline CDR1 is SGHTA and CDR2 is FQGNSA. This CDR3 region has 15 residues. V lost 5 bases to trimming and J lost 4 bases, with 15 bases between them. The CDR3 region has the DNA TGTGCCAGCAGCCAGCGGCGACTGCCGAATCAGCCCCAGCATTTT. Translating gives CASSQRRLPNQPQHF.

In this sample, this clone turned up a few times. The chain carries TRBV4-2 and TRBJ2-4, with 7 bases fitting TRBD2. The CDR3 runs to 19 residues. V lost 0 bases to trimming and J lost 0 bases; unmatched junction nucleotides: 11. CDR1 is LGHNA, CDR2 YNFKEQ, per germline. This CDR3 is CASSQEVIAGKGAKNIQYF. The DNA of the CDR3 is TGTGCCAGCAGCCAAGAGGTAATAGCGGGTAAGGGAGCCAAAAACATTCAGTACTTC.